This T cell receptor (beta chain) was captured in a study of OX40 agonist ivuxolimab in advanced cancers. Study observations and caveats: More expanded clones were found, on average, in CD8+ than in CD4+ T cells.

Patients with a history of autoimmune disease or on systemic immunosuppression were excluded. With 4 bases removed from V and 5 bases from J, the gap between germline ends came to 10 bases. This CDR3 is 12 amino acids long. The germline V gene encodes CDR1 SGHRS and CDR2 YFSETQ. Using immunoSEQ multiplex PCR, the repertoire was profiled, and TCRdb retains in-frame clones only, with some absent. The table has around 67,000 clones, 80% seen once. The sample holds one count of this clone. Its target is not known. V gene TRBV5-1 combines with J gene TRBJ2-7; D is uncertain. This sample comprised CD4+ or CD8+ T cells sorted from blood, obtained in a trial of the OX40 agonist ivuxolimab. The receptor comes from an adult with an advanced solid tumor such as melanoma, head and neck, liver or kidney cancer. Here the CDR3 reads CASSPRQNEQYF. Here the CDR3 DNA reads TGCGCCAGCAGCCCTCGGCAGAACGAGCAGTACTTC.